Below are 32 T cell receptor beta chains sequenced from a single sample in a study of shared T cell receptors in the human thymus. Repertoires were generated with immunoSEQ multiplex PCR, while TCRdb's copy carries only in-frame clones and drops some. This table holds under 850,000 clones, around 89% found once. These data were likewise used in another study, on human thymus T cells.

Sequencing input: thymocytes. Receptors originate from a boy younger than two with a congenital heart defect.

The chain links TRBV2 to TRBJ2-1, with 11 bases fitting TRBD2. This CDR3 is built from 15 residues. J gave up 6 bases and V 7 bases, and 8 bases lay outside the gene matches. In germline, CDR1 is SNHLY, CDR2 FYNNEI. CDR3 bases: TGTGCCAGCACTCCACTAGCGGGAGATATCAATGAGCAGTTCTTC. The encoded protein is CASTPLAGDINEQFF.

V and J are TRBV7-6 and TRBJ2-2, with TRBD2 matching 9 bases. The ends lost 1 base at V and 3 bases at J; junction bases unmatched: 6. Germline V CDR1 and CDR2: SGHVS, FNYEAQ. This CDR3 is 17 amino acids long. As DNA, the CDR3 is TGTGCCAGCAGCTTAGGGGTAGCGGGAGTCCACACCGGGGAGCTGTTTTTT. It is translated as CASSLGVAGVHTGELFF. Drawing the rest from reference TRBV7-6 and TRBJ2-2, the complete variable domain is GAGVSQSPRYKVTKRGQDVALRCDPISGHVSLYWYRQALGQGPEFLTYFNYEAQQDKSGLPNDRFSAERPEGSISTLTIQRTEQRDSAMYRCASSLGVAGVHTGELFFGEGSRLTVL.

This chain links TRBV20-1 with TRBJ2-7, with a possible D match to TRBD2 (5 bases). CDR1 and CDR2 from the germline V gene are DFQATT and SNEGSKA (reference sequence). The V end lost 0 bases, the J end lost 12 bases, and 12 bases lay between the germline ends. The CDR3 is 11 residues long. The CDR3 here is CSAREMAGRYF. The CDR3 DNA is TGCAGTGCTAGAGAGATGGCGGGTCGGTACTTC.

The rearrangement joins TRBV11-2 to TRBJ2-2; 10 positions agree with TRBD2. Germline loops: CDR1 SGHAT, CDR2 FQNNGV. V was pared by 5 bases and J by 3 bases, with 6 bases of the junction left unmatched. This CDR3 is 16 amino acids long. The CDR3 here is CASSPQGLAYTGELFF. The CDR3 DNA is TGTGCCAGCAGCCCCCAGGGACTAGCGTACACCGGGGAGCTGTTTTTT.

The rearrangement links TRBV6-5 to TRBJ2-2, with a weak D call TRBD2 (6 bases). The germline V and J ends were trimmed by 4 bases and 6 bases, with 12 bases remaining between them. Germline V gene lookup returns CDR1 MNHEY and CDR2 SVGAGI. The CDR3 loop spans 14 amino acids. The CDR3, as DNA: TGTGCCAGCAGTTCTCAGGGAGGTCCCGGGGAGCTGTTTTTT. It is translated as CASSSQGGPGELFF.

CDR3 in DNA: TGTGCCAGCAGCCAAGATAGGCGGGGCTGCGAGCAGTACTTC. It codes for CASSQDRRGCEQYF. This chain connects TRBV14 to TRBJ2-7; D might be TRBD2 (6 bases). The V gene's germline CDR1 is SGHDN and CDR2 FVKESK. The CDR3 runs to 14 residues. V was clipped by 0 bases and J by 6 bases, with 12 bases between them.

This rearrangement joins TRBV28 to TRBJ2-1; weak D call: TRBD2 (5 bases). Germline V CDR1 and CDR2: MDHEN, SYDVKM. This CDR3 region has 15 residues. V was clipped by 3 bases and J by 7 bases, with 16 bases between them. The CDR3 region is CASSLGGPGWNEQFF. The CDR3 DNA reads TGTGCCAGCAGTTTGGGCGGTCCGGGGTGGAATGAGCAGTTCTTC. The full variable domain, its missing parts supplied by reference TRBV28 and TRBJ2-1, is DVKVTQSSRYLVKRTGEKVFLECVQDMDHENMFWYRQDPGLGLRLIYFSYDVKMKEKGDIPEGYSVSREKKERFSLILESASTNQTSMYLCASSLGGPGWNEQFFGPGTRLTVL.

The chain combines TRBV29-1 with TRBJ2-1; no definite D call. Trimming removed 2 bases at V and 0 bases at J, with 8 bases between. This CDR3 contains 14 residues. The germline V gene has CDR1 SQVTM and CDR2 ANQGSEA. The CDR3 reads CSVEMGLSYNEQFF. The CDR3 DNA follows: TGCAGCGTTGAAATGGGCCTCTCCTACAATGAGCAGTTCTTC.

This clone was counted only a few times. The chain uses TRBV5-6 and TRBJ1-3, with D possibly being TRBD1 (6 bases). With 0 bases removed from V and 5 bases from J, the gap between germline ends came to 9 bases. This CDR3 has 14 amino acids. Germline CDR1 SGHDT, CDR2 YYEEEE. The CDR3 loop is CASSLDRVRNTIYF. In DNA, the CDR3 is TGTGCCAGCAGCTTGGACAGGGTTAGAAACACCATATATTTT.

The J gene is TRBJ1-5, the V gene TRBV10-1; D is perhaps TRBD1 (5 bases). The V gene lost 3 bases and the J gene lost 2 bases, with 14 bases spanning the gap. Germline assignment: CDR1 WNHNN and CDR2 SYGVQD (reference sequence). This CDR3 spans 16 amino acids. The CDR3 protein is CASSDLRGGGNQPQHF. CDR3 nucleotide sequence: TGCGCCAGCAGTGATTTGAGGGGAGGAGGCAATCAGCCCCAGCATTTT.

This clone was picked up one time. The chain is built from TRBV9 and TRBJ2-1; 7 nucleotides match TRBD2. Germline V gene data show CDR1 as SGDLS and CDR2 as YYNGEE. The CDR3 runs 14 residues. Trimming removed 1 base from V and 5 bases from J; junction bases left unmatched: 3. The CDR3: CASSVPSGNNEQFF. CDR3 DNA: TGTGCCAGCAGCGTACCTAGCGGAAACAATGAGCAGTTCTTC.

The V call is TRBV7-6, the J call TRBJ2-5; 8 bases are shared with TRBD2. J gave up 5 bases and V 1 base, and 18 bases lay outside the gene matches. Germline CDR1 reads SGHVS; CDR2 reads FNYEAQ. This CDR3 spans 19 amino acids. The CDR3 loop is CASSLVGARERENAETQYF. The CDR3 coding sequence is TGTGCCAGCAGCTTAGTGGGGGCCCGAGAGCGGGAGAACGCCGAGACCCAGTACTTC. The whole variable domain, remainder taken from reference TRBV7-6 and TRBJ2-5, is GAGVSQSPRYKVTKRGQDVALRCDPISGHVSLYWYRQALGQGPEFLTYFNYEAQQDKSGLPNDRFSAERPEGSISTLTIQRTEQRDSAMYRCASSLVGARERENAETQYFGPGTRLLVL.

The J gene is TRBJ1-2, the V gene TRBV11-2, with 12 bases fitting TRBD1. The ends lost 2 bases at V and 4 bases at J; junction bases unmatched: 2. This CDR3 comprises 15 residues. The germline V gene has CDR1 SGHAT and CDR2 FQNNGV. The CDR3 DNA is TGTGCCAGCAGCTTAAAGGGACAGGGGGCCTATGGCTACACCTTC. Translated: CASSLKGQGAYGYTF.

J is TRBJ2-7 and V is TRBV29-1; 9 bases fit TRBD1. Germline CDR1 SQVTM, CDR2 ANQGSEA. Losses at the gene ends were 7 bases for V and 4 bases for J; bases not matched to a gene: 8. The CDR3 loop spans 13 amino acids. CDR3 residues: CSAVGQGNYEQYF. CDR3 in DNA: TGCAGCGCTGTGGGACAGGGTAATTACGAGCAGTACTTC.

The chain is built from TRBV7-9 and TRBJ1-5; 9 bases line up with TRBD1. The J segment lost 6 bases and the V segment lost 5 bases, leaving 11 bases of the junction unmatched. This CDR3 has 16 amino acids. Germline CDR1 SEHNR, CDR2 FQNEAQ (reference sequence). The CDR3 here is CASSQVRDRESQPQHF. DNA for the CDR3: TGTGCCAGCAGCCAAGTTAGGGACAGGGAAAGTCAGCCCCAGCATTTT.

This sequence joins TRBV4-1 and TRBJ1-2; TRBD1 matches 8 bases. Germline assignment: CDR1 MGHRA and CDR2 YSYEKL. V trimming: 0 bases; J trimming: 1 base; junction bases outside the gene matches: 4. The CDR3 consists of 16 residues. CDR3 DNA: TGCGCCAGCAGCCAAGATGGGACAGGACGTAACTATGGCTACACCTTC. Protein sequence: CASSQDGTGRNYGYTF.

The V call is TRBV7-8, the J call TRBJ2-4; 7 positions agree with TRBD1. Germline V lookup: CDR1 SGHVS, CDR2 FQNEAQ. The CDR3 loop spans 14 amino acids. V lost 5 bases, J lost 6 bases, and 7 bases stayed unmatched. The CDR3 is CASSHRQGINIQYF. CDR3 bases: TGTGCCAGCAGCCACCGACAGGGTATAAACATTCAGTACTTC.

The chain has TRBV29-1 and TRBJ2-7, with 7 bases identical to TRBD1. V lost 5 bases to trimming and J lost 6 bases; unmatched junction nucleotides: 10. The CDR3 is 13 residues long. From germline, CDR1 is SQVTM and CDR2 ANQGSEA. CDR3 coding DNA: TGCAGCGTTTGGACAGGTACTACCGGCGAGCAGTACTTC. Translation: CSVWTGTTGEQYF.

The sample holds one count of this clone. The J gene is TRBJ2-7, the V gene TRBV25-1; weak D call: TRBD1 (6 bases). V gave up 11 bases and J gave up 0 bases, with 26 bases separating them. Germline assignment: CDR1 MGHDK and CDR2 SYGVNS. This CDR3 spans 17 amino acids. The CDR3 sequence is CAVDRDTNNHSSYEQYF. DNA of the CDR3: TGTGCCGTCGACCGGGACACCAACAATCACAGCTCCTACGAGCAGTACTTC.

The rearrangement links TRBV4-3 to TRBJ2-3; D is possibly TRBD2 (5 bases). This CDR3 is 10 amino acids long. CDR1 is LGHNA and CDR2 is YSLEER in the germline V gene. Trimming removed 8 bases at V and 5 bases at J, with 5 bases between. In DNA, the CDR3 is TGCGCCAGCCGGGGAGATACGCAGTATTTT. Amino acids: CASRGDTQYF.

The chain's CDR3 is CASSERLRASGTTYEQYF. The CDR3 region has the DNA TGTGCCAGCAGTGAACGTTTGAGGGCTAGCGGGACGACCTACGAGCAGTACTTC. V usage is TRBV6-1 and J usage is TRBJ2-7; 9 positions agree with TRBD2. J lost 2 bases, V lost 2 bases, and 13 bases had no gene match. The CDR3 covers 18 residues. The V gene's germline CDR1 is MNHNS and CDR2 SASEGT.

This clone has just one count. The chain links TRBV9 to TRBJ2-1; possibly TRBD2 for D (5 bases). The CDR3 has 14 residues. Germline V CDR1 and CDR2: SGDLS, YYNGEE. The germline V and J ends were trimmed by 0 bases and 2 bases, with 6 bases remaining between them. The CDR3 spells CASSVAGTYNEQFF. The CDR3 coding sequence is TGTGCCAGCAGCGTAGCGGGGACCTACAATGAGCAGTTCTTC.

The V and J genes are TRBV10-3 and TRBJ1-5, with D maybe TRBD1 (5 bases). This CDR3 comprises 15 residues. Germline assignment: CDR1 ENHRY and CDR2 SYGVKD. V lost 1 base and J lost 1, with 8 bases in between. This chain's CDR3 is CAISEWSGSNQPQHF. CDR3 nucleotide sequence: TGTGCCATCAGTGAGTGGTCAGGGAGCAATCAGCCCCAGCATTTT.

The chain is built from TRBV29-1 and TRBJ2-4, with 10 positions matching TRBD2. The V gene's germline CDR1 is SQVTM and CDR2 ANQGSEA. This CDR3 is 16 amino acids long. V shed 4 bases and J 0 bases; nucleotides not matched to a gene: 6. CDR3 residues: CSVVLAGAVAKNIQYF. The CDR3 DNA follows: TGCAGCGTTGTGCTAGCGGGAGCCGTAGCCAAAAACATTCAGTACTTC.

CDR3 residues: CASSLEPGNTGELFF. CDR3 sequence (DNA): TGTGCCAGCAGTTTAGAGCCTGGGAACACCGGGGAGCTGTTTTTT. The V call is TRBV28, the J call TRBJ2-2; D gene uncertain. CDR1 and CDR2 (germline): MDHEN, SYDVKM. V was clipped by 2 bases and J by 1 base, with 8 bases between them. The CDR3 length is 15 residues.

The table lists this clone with a few counts. The chain employs TRBV28 and TRBJ2-7, with TRBD1 as a possible D gene (5 bases). Germline loops: CDR1 MDHEN, CDR2 SYDVKM. Trimming left V 5 bases short and J 4 bases short, with 12 bases between. This CDR3 is built from 13 residues. CDR3 DNA sequence: TGTGCCAGCAGTCCTCAGGGAAAGTACGAGCAGTACTTC. The encoded protein is CASSPQGKYEQYF. The complete variable domain, with remaining parts taken from reference TRBV28 and TRBJ2-7, reads DVKVTQSSRYLVKRTGEKVFLECVQDMDHENMFWYRQDPGLGLRLIYFSYDVKMKEKGDIPEGYSVSREKKERFSLILESASTNQTSMYLCASSPQGKYEQYFGPGTRLTVT.

This clone has only one observation. The V call is TRBV7-2, the J call TRBJ1-4; TRBD1 is a possible D gene (6 bases). The germline V gene encodes CDR1 SGHTA and CDR2 FQGNSA. The CDR3 is 14 residues long. V dropped 3 bases and J dropped 7 bases, with 12 bases sitting between them. The CDR3 DNA reads as TGTGCCAGCAGCTTCCACAGAGGGGGTGAAAAACTGTTTTTT. Protein sequence: CASSFHRGGEKLFF.

The chain recombines TRBV10-2 with TRBJ1-2, with D perhaps TRBD1 (6 bases). The V and J ends lost 8 bases and 4 bases respectively, with 23 bases between them. Germline-derived CDR1 and CDR2 are WSHSY and SAAADI. The CDR3 spans 16 residues. CDR3 sequence (DNA): TGCGCCAGCGCCAGTGGGGGTCCGGACAGACTCTATGGCTACACCTTC. Translation: CASASGGPDRLYGYTF.

CDR3 DNA: TGTGCCATCAGTGAAGGGACAGATGCAACTAATGAAAAACTGTTTTTT. This gives the protein CAISEGTDATNEKLFF. The V and J genes are TRBV10-3 and TRBJ1-4, with 7 nucleotides matching TRBD1. The CDR3 is made up of 16 amino acids. From germline, CDR1 is ENHRY and CDR2 SYGVKD. Trimming at V came to 3 bases and at J to 0 bases, leaving 4 bases not matched to a gene.

This rearrangement joins TRBV5-6 to TRBJ2-5, with 9 bases identical to TRBD2. Trimming took 0 bases from V and 4 from J; bases not matched to a gene: 7. Per germline, CDR1 SGHDT and CDR2 YYEEEE. The CDR3 runs 16 residues. CDR3 in amino acids: CASSLAALAGAETQYF. The CDR3, as DNA: TGTGCCAGCAGCTTGGCCGCGTTAGCGGGAGCAGAGACCCAGTACTTC.

V is TRBV27 and J is TRBJ1-1; no clear D. CDR1 and CDR2 from the germline V gene are MNHEY and SMNVEV (reference sequence). Trimming left V 1 base short and J 1 base short, with 19 bases between. This CDR3 is built from 18 residues. The CDR3: CASSLLVGGSSKNTEAFF. The CDR3, as DNA: TGTGCCAGCAGTTTATTGGTGGGAGGGTCCTCTAAGAACACTGAAGCTTTCTTT.

The chain has TRBV27 and TRBJ2-7; 7 bases are shared with TRBD2. The CDR3 covers 12 residues. The germline V gene encodes CDR1 MNHEY and CDR2 SMNVEV (reference sequence). J lost 4 bases, V lost 7 bases, and 4 bases had no gene match. The CDR3 is CASTSGDYEQYF. The CDR3 DNA is TGTGCCAGCACCAGCGGGGATTACGAGCAGTACTTC.